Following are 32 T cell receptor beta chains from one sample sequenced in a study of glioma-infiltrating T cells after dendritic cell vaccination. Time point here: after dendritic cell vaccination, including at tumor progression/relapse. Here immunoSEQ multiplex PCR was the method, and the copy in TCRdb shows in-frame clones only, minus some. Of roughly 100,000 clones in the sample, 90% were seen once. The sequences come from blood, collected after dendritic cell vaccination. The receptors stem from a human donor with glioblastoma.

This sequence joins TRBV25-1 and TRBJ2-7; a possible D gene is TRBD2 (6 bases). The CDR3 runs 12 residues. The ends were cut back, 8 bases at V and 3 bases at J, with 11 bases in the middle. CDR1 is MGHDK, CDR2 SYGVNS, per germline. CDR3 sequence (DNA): TGTGCCAGCGGAGGGGTGAACTACGAGCAGTACTTC. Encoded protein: CASGGVNYEQYF.

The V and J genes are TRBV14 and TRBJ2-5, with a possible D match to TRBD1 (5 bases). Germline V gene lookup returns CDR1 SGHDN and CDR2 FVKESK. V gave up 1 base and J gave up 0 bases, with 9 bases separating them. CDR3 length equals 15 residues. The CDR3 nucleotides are TGTGCCAGCAGCCAAGGGGGCTGGTACCAAGAGACCCAGTACTTC. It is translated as CASSQGGWYQETQYF.

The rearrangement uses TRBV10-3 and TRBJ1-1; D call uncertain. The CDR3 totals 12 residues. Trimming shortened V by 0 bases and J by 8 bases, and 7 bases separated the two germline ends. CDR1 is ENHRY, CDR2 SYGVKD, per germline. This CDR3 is CAISESVREAFF. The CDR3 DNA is TGTGCCATCAGTGAGTCAGTCAGAGAAGCTTTCTTT.

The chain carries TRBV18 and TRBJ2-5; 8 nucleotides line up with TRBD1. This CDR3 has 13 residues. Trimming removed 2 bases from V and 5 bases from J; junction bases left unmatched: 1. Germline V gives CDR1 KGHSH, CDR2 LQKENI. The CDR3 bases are TGTGCCAGCTCACCAGACAGGGGCGAGACCCAGTACTTC. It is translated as CASSPDRGETQYF. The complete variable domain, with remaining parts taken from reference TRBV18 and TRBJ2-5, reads NAGVMQNPRHLVRRRGQEARLRCSPMKGHSHVYWYRQLPEEGLKFMVYLQKENIIDESGMPKERFSAEFPKEGPSILRIQQVVRGDSAAYFCASSPDRGETQYFGPGTRLLVL.

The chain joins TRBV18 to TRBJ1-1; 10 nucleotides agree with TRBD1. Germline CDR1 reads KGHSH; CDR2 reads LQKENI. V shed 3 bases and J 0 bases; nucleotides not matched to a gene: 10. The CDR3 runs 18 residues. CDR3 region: CASSPTYKGQGLNTEAFF. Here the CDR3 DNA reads TGTGCCAGCTCACCGACCTATAAGGGACAGGGGTTGAACACTGAAGCTTTCTTT. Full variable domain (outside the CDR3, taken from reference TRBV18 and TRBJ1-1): NAGVMQNPRHLVRRRGQEARLRCSPMKGHSHVYWYRQLPEEGLKFMVYLQKENIIDESGMPKERFSAEFPKEGPSILRIQQVVRGDSAAYFCASSPTYKGQGLNTEAFFGQGTRLTVV.

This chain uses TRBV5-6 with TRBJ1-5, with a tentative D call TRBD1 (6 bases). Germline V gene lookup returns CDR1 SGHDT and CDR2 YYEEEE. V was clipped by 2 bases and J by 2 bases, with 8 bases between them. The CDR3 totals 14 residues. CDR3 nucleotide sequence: TGTGCCAGCAGCTTAAAGGGGGGCAATCAGCCCCAGCATTTT. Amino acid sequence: CASSLKGGNQPQHF.

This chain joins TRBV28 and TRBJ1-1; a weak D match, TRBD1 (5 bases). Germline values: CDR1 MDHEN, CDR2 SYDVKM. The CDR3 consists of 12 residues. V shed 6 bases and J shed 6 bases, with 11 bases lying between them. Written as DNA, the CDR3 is TGTGCCAGCAGCCCCCCGGGGGCTGAAGCTTTCTTT. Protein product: CASSPPGAEAFF.

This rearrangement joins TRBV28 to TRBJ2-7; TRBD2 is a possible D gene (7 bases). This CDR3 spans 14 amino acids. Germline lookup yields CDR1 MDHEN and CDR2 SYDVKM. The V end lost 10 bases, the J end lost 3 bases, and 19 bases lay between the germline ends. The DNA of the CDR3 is TGTGCCACCTCGGTCGGGGGGCGGAACTACGAGCAGTACTTC. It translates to CATSVGGRNYEQYF.

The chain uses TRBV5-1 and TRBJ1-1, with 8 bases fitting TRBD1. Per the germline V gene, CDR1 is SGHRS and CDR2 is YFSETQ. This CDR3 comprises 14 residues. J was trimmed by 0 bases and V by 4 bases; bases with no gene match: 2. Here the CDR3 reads CASSRDRLNTEAFF. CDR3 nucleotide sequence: TGCGCCAGCAGCCGGGACAGGCTGAACACTGAAGCTTTCTTT.

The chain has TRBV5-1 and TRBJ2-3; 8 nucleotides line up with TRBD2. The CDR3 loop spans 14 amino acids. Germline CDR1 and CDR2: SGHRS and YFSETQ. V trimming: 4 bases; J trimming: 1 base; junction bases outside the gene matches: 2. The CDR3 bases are TGCGCCAGCAGCCAGACTAGCGGCACAGATACGCAGTATTTT. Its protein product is CASSQTSGTDTQYF.

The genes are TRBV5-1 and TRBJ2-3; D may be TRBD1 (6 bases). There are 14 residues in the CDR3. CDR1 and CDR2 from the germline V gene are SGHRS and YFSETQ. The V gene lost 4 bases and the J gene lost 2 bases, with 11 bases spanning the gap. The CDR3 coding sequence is TGCGCCAGCAGCACCGGACAGATCACAGATACGCAGTATTTT. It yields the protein CASSTGQITDTQYF. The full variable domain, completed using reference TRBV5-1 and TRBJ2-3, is KAGVTQTPRYLIKTRGQQVTLSCSPISGHRSVSWYQQTPGQGLQFLFEYFSETQRNKGNFPGRFSGRQFSNSRSEMNVSTLELGDSALYLCASSTGQITDTQYFGPGTRLTVL.

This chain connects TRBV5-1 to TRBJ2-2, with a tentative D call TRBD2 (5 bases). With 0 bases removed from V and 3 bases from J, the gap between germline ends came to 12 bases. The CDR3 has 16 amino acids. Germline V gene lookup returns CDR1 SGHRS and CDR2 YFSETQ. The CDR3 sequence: CASSLAQLGDTGELFF. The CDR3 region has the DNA TGCGCCAGCAGCTTGGCCCAGCTCGGGGACACCGGGGAGCTGTTTTTT. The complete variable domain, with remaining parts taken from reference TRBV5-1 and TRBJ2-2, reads KAGVTQTPRYLIKTRGQQVTLSCSPISGHRSVSWYQQTPGQGLQFLFEYFSETQRNKGNFPGRFSGRQFSNSRSEMNVSTLELGDSALYLCASSLAQLGDTGELFFGEGSRLTVL.

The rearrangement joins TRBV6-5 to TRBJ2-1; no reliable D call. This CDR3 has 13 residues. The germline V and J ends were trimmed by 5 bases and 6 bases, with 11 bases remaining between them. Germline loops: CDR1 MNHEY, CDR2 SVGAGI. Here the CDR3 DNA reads TGTGCCAGCAGTGACACCAACCGCAATGAGCAGTTCTTC. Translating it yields CASSDTNRNEQFF.

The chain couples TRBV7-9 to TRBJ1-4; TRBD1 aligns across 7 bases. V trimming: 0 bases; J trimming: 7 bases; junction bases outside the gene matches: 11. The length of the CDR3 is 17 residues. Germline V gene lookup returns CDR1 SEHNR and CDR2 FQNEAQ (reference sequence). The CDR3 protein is CASSLALQGISAEKLFF. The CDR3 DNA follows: TGTGCCAGCAGCTTAGCGTTACAGGGGATAAGCGCTGAAAAACTGTTTTTT.

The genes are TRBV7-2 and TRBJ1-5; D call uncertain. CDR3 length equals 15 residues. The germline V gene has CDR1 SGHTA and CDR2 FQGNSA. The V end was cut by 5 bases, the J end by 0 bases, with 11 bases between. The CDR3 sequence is CASSPWAYSNQPQHF. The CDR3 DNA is TGTGCCAGCAGCCCATGGGCGTATAGCAATCAGCCCCAGCATTTT.

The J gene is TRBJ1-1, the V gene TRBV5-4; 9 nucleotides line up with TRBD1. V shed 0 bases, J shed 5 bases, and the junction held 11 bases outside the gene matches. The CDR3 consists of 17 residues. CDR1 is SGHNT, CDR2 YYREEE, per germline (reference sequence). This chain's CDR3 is CASSLVRHRGQQTEAFF. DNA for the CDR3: TGTGCCAGCAGCTTGGTTCGCCACAGGGGGCAACAAACTGAAGCTTTCTTT.

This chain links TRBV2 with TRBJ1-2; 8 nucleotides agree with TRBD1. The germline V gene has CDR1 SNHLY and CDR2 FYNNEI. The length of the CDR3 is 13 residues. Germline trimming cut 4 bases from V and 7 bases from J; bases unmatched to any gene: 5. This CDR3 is CASSGTGGFGYTF. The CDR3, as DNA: TGTGCCAGCAGTGGAACAGGGGGGTTTGGCTACACCTTC.

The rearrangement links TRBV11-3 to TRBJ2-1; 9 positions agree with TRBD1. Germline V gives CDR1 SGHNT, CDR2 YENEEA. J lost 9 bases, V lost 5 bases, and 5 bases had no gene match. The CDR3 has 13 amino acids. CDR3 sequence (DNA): TGTGCCAGCAGCCGGGACAGGGAGGGTGAGCAGTTCTTC. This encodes CASSRDREGEQFF.

This CDR3 is CASSLVGLAGSGELFF. DNA for the CDR3: TGTGCCAGCAGCTTAGTTGGACTAGCGGGATCAGGGGAGCTGTTTTTT. The J gene is TRBJ2-2, the V gene TRBV11-2, with 12 bases lining up with TRBD2. V was pared by 1 base and J by 8 bases, with 5 bases of the junction left unmatched. The CDR3 sequence is 16 residues long. Germline V CDR1 and CDR2: SGHAT, FQNNGV.

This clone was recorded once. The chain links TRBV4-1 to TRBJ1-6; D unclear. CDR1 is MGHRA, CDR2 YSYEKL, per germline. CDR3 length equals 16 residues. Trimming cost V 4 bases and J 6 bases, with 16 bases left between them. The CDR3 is CASSLRIDLTNSPLHF. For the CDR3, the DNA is TGCGCCAGCAGCCTCAGGATAGACCTCACTAATTCACCCCTCCACTTT.

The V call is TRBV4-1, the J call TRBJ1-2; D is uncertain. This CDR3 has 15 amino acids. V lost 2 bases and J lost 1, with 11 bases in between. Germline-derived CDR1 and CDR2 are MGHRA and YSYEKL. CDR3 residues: CASSQSGSFNYGYTF. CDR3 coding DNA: TGCGCCAGCAGCCAAAGTGGTAGCTTTAACTATGGCTACACCTTC.

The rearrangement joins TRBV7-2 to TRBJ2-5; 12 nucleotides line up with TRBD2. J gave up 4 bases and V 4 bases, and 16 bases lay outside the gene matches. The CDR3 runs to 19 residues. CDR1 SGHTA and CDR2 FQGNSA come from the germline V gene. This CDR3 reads CASSSQRLAGALYVETQYF. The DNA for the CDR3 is TGTGCCAGCAGCTCACAAAGACTAGCGGGGGCCCTGTATGTAGAGACCCAGTACTTC.

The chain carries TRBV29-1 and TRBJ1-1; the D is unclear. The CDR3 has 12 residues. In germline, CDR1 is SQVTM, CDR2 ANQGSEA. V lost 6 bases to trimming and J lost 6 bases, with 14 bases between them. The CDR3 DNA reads TGCAGCGTAGACACTGGTTCGGCTGAAGCTTTCTTT. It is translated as CSVDTGSAEAFF. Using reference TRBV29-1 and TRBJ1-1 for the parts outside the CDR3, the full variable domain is SAVISQKPSRDICQRGTSLTIQCQVDSQVTMMFWYRQQPGQSLTLIATANQGSEATYESGFVIDKFPISRPNLTFSTLTVSNMSPEDSSIYLCSVDTGSAEAFFGQGTRLTVV.

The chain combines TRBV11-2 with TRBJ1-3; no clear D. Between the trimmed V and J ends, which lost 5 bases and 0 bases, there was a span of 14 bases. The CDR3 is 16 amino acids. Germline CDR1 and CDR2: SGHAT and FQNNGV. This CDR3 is CASSPRGLSSGNTIYF. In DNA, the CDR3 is TGTGCCAGCAGCCCGCGCGGGCTCAGCTCTGGAAACACCATATATTTT.

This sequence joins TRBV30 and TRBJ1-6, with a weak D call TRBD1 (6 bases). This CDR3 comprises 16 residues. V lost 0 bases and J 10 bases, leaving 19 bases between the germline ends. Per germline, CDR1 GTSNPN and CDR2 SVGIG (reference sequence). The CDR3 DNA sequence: TGTGCCTGGAGTGTAGTGGGGGCGGGAGGTGGATCACCCCTCCACTTT. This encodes CAWSVVGAGGGSPLHF.

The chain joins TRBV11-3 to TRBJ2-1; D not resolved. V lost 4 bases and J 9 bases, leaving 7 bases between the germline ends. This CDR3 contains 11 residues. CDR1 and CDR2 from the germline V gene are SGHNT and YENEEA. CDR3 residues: CASSSYGEQFF. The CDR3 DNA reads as TGTGCCAGCAGCTCGTACGGTGAGCAGTTCTTC.

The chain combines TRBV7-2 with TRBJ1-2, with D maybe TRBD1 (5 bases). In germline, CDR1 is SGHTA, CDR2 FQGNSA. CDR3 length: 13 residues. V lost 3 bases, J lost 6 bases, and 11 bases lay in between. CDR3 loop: CASSFRQLNGYTF. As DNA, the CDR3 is TGTGCCAGCAGCTTCAGACAGCTCAATGGCTACACCTTC.

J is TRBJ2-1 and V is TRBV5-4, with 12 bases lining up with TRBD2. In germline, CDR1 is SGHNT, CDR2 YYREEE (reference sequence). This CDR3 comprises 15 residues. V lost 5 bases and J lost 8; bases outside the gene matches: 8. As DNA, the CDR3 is TGTGCCAGCAGATCTAGCGGGGGGGCCGAGGATGAGCAGTTCTTC. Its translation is CASRSSGGAEDEQFF.

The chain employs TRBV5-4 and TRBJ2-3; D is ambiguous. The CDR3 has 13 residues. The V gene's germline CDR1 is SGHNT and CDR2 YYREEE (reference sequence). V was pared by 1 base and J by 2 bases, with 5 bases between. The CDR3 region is CASSLSPTDTQYF. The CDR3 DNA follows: TGTGCCAGCAGCTTGAGCCCCACAGATACGCAGTATTTT.

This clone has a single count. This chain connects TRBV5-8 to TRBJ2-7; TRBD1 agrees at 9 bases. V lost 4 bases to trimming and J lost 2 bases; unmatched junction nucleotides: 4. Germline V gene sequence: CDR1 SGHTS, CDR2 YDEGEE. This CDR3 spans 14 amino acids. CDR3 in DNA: TGTGCCAGCAGCGGCAGACAGGGGGCCTACGAGCAGTACTTC. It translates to CASSGRQGAYEQYF.

CDR3 protein: CASSIRQVNNEQFF. CDR3 sequence (DNA): TGTGCCAGTAGTATTAGACAGGTGAACAATGAGCAGTTCTTC. The V and J genes are TRBV19 and TRBJ2-1; D might be TRBD1 (6 bases). Germline CDR1 and CDR2: LNHDA and SQIVND (reference sequence). The V and J ends lost 3 bases and 5 bases respectively, with 11 bases between them. The CDR3 contains 14 residues. Drawing the rest from reference TRBV19 and TRBJ2-1, the complete variable domain is DGGITQSPKYLFRKEGQNVTLSCEQNLNHDAMYWYRQDPGQGLRLIYYSQIVNDFQKGDIAEGYSVSREKKESFPLTVTSAQKNPTAFYLCASSIRQVNNEQFFGPGTRLTVL.

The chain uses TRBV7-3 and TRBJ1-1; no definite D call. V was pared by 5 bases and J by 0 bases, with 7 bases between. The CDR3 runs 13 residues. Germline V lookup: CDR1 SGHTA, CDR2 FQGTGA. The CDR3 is CASSVTVNTEAFF. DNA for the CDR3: TGTGCCAGCAGCGTCACAGTGAACACTGAAGCTTTCTTT.